This entry is about one T cell receptor (beta chain). The germline gives CDR1 DFQATT, CDR2 SNEGSKA (reference sequence). The CDR3 runs 15 residues. V shed 4 bases and J 2 bases; nucleotides not matched to a gene: 8. This record belongs to a study of blood T cells in healthy people across ages. Through a sample-barcoded 5' primer and a J-beta primer mix, a second PCR was run for roughly 6 to 12 cycles. TCRdb independently ran MiXCR on the 5' RACE reads; one entry per CDR3 protein. In the table there are about a million distinct CDR3 sequences, 51% of which are singletons. This chain joins TRBV20-1 and TRBJ2-3; 8 positions agree with TRBD2. The sequence derives from a woman aged 60 to 75 in good health. The specimen was blood. CDR3 residues: CSATRTSPYTDTQYF. CDR3 in DNA: TGCAGTGCTACAAGGACTAGCCCCTACACAGATACGCAGTATTTT.